This T cell receptor beta chain was found in a study of cytomegalovirus exposure and HLA in healthy donors. The study, taken as a whole, reports: Data from an earlier analysis indicated that most TCR beta V segments were productive either about 87% or about 30% of the time. Rarity held for most TCR sequences, but there were some public TCRs that occurred in many donors. Fewer N-insertions than the roughly 600-donor mean were reportedly shown by an Asian-associated ancestry cluster in a later analysis.

Sampled while nominally healthy, donors likely had unrecorded immune exposures. The primer mix had 60 Vbeta and 13 Jbeta primers. The repertoire was sequenced with immunoSEQ multiplex PCR; TCRdb's copy has only in-frame clones and lacks some. This table has under 120,000 clones, less than 75% appearing once. As regards this clone: Its antigen is not identified.

Germline CDR1 is SEHNR and CDR2 is FQNEAQ (reference sequence). The CDR3 length is 15 residues. The germline V and J ends were trimmed by 1 base and 8 bases, with 14 bases remaining between them. Specimen: PBMCs. V gene TRBV7-9 combines with J gene TRBJ1-4; D possibly corresponds to TRBD1 (6 bases). This TCR was sampled from a man aged 35 to 55 in good health and CMV-seropositive. For the CDR3, the DNA is TGTGCCAGCAGCTTAGGGGACACCTTCGGAGAAAAACTGTTTTTT. Translated: CASSLGDTFGEKLFF.